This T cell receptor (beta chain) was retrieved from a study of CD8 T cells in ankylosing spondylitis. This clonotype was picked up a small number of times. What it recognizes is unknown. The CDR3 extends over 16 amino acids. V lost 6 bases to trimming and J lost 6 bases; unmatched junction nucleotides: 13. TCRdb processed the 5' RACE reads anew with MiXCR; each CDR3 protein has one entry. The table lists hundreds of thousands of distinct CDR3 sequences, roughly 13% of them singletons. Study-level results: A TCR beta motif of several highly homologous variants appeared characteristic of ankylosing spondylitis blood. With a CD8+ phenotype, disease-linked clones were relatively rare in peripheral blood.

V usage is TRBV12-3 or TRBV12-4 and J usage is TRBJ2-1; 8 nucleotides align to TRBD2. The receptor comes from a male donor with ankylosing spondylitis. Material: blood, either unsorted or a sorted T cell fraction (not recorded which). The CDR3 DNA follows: TGTGCCAGCAGCCCGGTGGGTAGCGGGATGGGCAATGAGCAGTTCTTC. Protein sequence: CASSPVGSGMGNEQFF.